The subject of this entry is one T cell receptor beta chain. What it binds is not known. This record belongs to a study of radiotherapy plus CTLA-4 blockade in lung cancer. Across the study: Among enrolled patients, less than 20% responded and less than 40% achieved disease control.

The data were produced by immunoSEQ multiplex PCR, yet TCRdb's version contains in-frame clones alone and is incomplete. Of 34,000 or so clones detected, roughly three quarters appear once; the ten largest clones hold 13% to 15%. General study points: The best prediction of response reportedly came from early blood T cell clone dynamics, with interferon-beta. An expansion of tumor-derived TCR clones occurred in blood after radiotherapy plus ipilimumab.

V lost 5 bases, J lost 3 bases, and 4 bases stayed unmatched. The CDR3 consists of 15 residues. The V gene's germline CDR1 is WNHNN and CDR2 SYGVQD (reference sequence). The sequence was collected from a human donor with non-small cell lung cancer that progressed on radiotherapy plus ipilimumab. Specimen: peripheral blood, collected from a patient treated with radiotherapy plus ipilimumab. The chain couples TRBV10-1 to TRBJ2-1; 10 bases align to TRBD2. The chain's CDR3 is CASSLAGGLYNEQFF. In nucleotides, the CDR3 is TGCGCCAGCAGTTTAGCGGGAGGCCTCTACAATGAGCAGTTCTTC.